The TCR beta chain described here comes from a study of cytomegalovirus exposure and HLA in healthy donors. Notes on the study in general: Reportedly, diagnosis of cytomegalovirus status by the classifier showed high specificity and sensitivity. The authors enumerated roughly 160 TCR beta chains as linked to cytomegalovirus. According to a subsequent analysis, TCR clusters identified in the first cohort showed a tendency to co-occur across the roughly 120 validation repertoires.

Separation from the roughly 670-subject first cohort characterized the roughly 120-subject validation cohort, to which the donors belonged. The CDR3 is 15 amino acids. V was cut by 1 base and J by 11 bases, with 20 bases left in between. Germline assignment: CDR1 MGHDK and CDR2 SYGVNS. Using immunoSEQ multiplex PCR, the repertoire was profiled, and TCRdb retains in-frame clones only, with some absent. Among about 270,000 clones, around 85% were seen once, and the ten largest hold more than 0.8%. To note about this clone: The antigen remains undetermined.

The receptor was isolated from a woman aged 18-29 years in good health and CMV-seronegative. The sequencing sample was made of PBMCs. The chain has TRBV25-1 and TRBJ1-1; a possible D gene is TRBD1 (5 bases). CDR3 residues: CASSEFEEGAGGAFF. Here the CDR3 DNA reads TGTGCCAGCAGTGAATTTGAAGAAGGGGCCGGTGGGGCTTTCTTT.